This entry lists 2 T cell receptor beta chains sequenced from one sample in a study of T cells in Graves' hyperthyroidism and ophthalmopathy. Researchers amplified the TCR beta CDR3 regions from RNA transcripts. The study used the HTBI primer set for a first-round RT-PCR of the TCR CDR3. TCRdb redid the calling of the multiplex PCR reads with MiXCR, one entry per CDR3 protein. This sample has about 350,000 distinct CDR3 sequences, with approximately 18% found just once. The sequencing sample was made of blood. The receptor source for this set is a woman younger than 45 with Graves' hyperthyroidism that later progressed to Graves' ophthalmopathy.

The chain joins TRBV27 to TRBJ1-1, with D uncertain. Per the germline V gene, CDR1 is MNHEY and CDR2 is SMNVEV (reference sequence). CDR3 length: 14 amino acids. The V gene lost 7 bases and the J gene lost 9 bases, with 21 bases spanning the gap. The CDR3 DNA is TGTGCCAGCAAGACGGGATTTTACATGTCCCAAGCTTTCTTT. Protein sequence: CASKTGFYMSQAFF.

This clonotype was seen a handful of times. CDR3 sequence reads: CAINSPYSDNEQFF. CDR3 nucleotide sequence: TGTGCCATCAACAGCCCCTACTCAGATAATGAGCAGTTCTTC. The chain carries TRBV6-1 and TRBJ2-1; D remains unclear. V was pared by 10 bases and J by 7 bases, with 20 bases between. There are 14 residues in the CDR3. From germline, CDR1 is MNHNS and CDR2 SASEGT.